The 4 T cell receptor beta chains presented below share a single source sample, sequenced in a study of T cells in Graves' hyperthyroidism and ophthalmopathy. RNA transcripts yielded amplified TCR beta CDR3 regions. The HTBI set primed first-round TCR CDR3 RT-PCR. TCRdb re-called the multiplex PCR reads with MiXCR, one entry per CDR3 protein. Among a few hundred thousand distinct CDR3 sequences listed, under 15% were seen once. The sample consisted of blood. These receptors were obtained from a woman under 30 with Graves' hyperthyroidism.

For the CDR3, the DNA is TGTGCCAGCAGCTTGTTGCGGACGAGCTCCTACAATGAGCAGTTCTTC. The encoded protein is CASSLLRTSSYNEQFF. The V and J genes are TRBV5-6 and TRBJ2-1, with D hard to call. Germline assignment: CDR1 SGHDT and CDR2 YYEEEE. The CDR3 is 16 residues long. V lost 1 base, J lost 0 bases, and 11 bases lay in between.

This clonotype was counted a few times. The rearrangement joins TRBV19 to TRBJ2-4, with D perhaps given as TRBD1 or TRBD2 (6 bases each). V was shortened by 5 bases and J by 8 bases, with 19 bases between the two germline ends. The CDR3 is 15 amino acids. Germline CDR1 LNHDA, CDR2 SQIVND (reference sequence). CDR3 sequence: CASSLRQAGTDIQYF. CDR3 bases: TGTGCCAGTAGTCTGAGACAGGCGGGAACGGACATTCAGTACTTC.

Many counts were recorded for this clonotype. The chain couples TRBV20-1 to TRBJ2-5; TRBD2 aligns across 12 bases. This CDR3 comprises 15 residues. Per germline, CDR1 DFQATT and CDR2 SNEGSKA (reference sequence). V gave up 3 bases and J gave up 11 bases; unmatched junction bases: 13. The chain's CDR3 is CSASIALGLAGQQYF. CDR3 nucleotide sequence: TGCAGTGCTAGTATAGCTTTAGGACTAGCGGGGCAACAGTACTTC.

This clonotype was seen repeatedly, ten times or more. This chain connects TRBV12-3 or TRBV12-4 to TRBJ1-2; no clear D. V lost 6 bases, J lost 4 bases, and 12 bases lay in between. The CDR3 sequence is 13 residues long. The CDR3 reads CASRWTSTYGYTF. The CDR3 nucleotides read TGTGCCAGCAGGTGGACGTCTACCTATGGCTACACCTTC.